Below are 31 T cell receptor beta chains sequenced from a single sample in a study of T cell responses to AZD1222 COVID-19 vaccine. Clones were sequenced by immunoSEQ multiplex PCR, and TCRdb holds only the in-frame ones, with some missing. Of more than 75,000 clones in the sample, about 91% were seen once. This specimen was peripheral blood, taken on day 0 of AZD1222 vaccination. The receptors shown here come from an adult in good health.

This clone came up a few times. The chain employs TRBV6-5 and TRBJ2-7, with D perhaps matching TRBD1 (6 bases). The CDR3 consists of 14 residues. The V gene's germline CDR1 is MNHEY and CDR2 SVGAGI. V was cut by 3 bases and J by 3 bases, with 12 bases left in between. The CDR3 DNA reads as TGTGCCAGCAGTTATAAGGGGGAAGGCTACGAGCAGTACTTC. Residues: CASSYKGEGYEQYF.

The chain has TRBV28 and TRBJ1-2, with D possibly being TRBD1 (5 bases). V gave up 4 bases and J gave up 3 bases, with 9 bases separating them. The CDR3 has 13 residues. Per germline, CDR1 MDHEN and CDR2 SYDVKM. This chain's CDR3 is CASSSLTDYGYTF. The CDR3 DNA reads as TGTGCCAGCAGTTCCCTGACAGACTATGGCTACACCTTC.

The CDR3 DNA follows: TGTGCCAGCAGTCCGGGGACTAGCGGGAACTACAATGAGCAGTTCTTC. This gives the protein CASSPGTSGNYNEQFF. This chain joins TRBV27 and TRBJ2-1; 13 bases align to TRBD2. V was clipped by 5 bases and J by 3 bases; unmatched bases: 4. CDR3 size: 16 residues. Per germline, CDR1 MNHEY and CDR2 SMNVEV (reference sequence).

The gene calls are TRBV29-1 and TRBJ2-1; D is possibly TRBD1 (5 bases). The germline V gene encodes CDR1 SQVTM and CDR2 ANQGSEA. The CDR3 totals 14 residues. Trimming removed 4 bases from V and 3 bases from J, with 13 bases in between. The CDR3 DNA follows: TGCAGCGTTGCGCGAGGACAAGACTACAATGAGCAGTTCTTC. It specifies CSVARGQDYNEQFF.

V is TRBV29-1 and J is TRBJ1-5; TRBD1 might be the D (5 bases). The CDR3 covers 17 residues. Trimming removed 7 bases from V and 2 bases from J, with 24 bases in between. Looked up from germline, CDR1 is SQVTM and CDR2 is ANQGSEA. The CDR3 DNA is TGCAGCGACCCGGGACGGAGAGTACACCCTGGCAATCAGCCCCAGCATTTT. Its translation: CSDPGRRVHPGNQPQHF.

The rearrangement uses TRBV5-4 and TRBJ1-4; TRBD1 matches at 8 bases. CDR1 is SGHNT and CDR2 is YYREEE in the germline V gene (reference sequence). The CDR3 loop spans 16 amino acids. Losses at the gene ends were 3 bases for V and 5 bases for J; bases not matched to a gene: 9. The CDR3 sequence is CASSSDAGGGNEKLFF. The CDR3 coding sequence is TGTGCCAGCAGCTCCGACGCAGGGGGCGGGAATGAAAAACTGTTTTTT.

This clone was detected only a few times. The CDR3 coding sequence is TGTGCCAGCAGCCAAGATCTGGGGAGCCCTGAAGCTTTCTTT. It translates to CASSQDLGSPEAFF. The chain uses TRBV14 and TRBJ1-1, with D uncertain. CDR3 length: 14 residues. Germline values: CDR1 SGHDN, CDR2 FVKESK. Trimming pared 0 bases from V and 6 bases from J, leaving 11 bases between.

J is TRBJ2-6 and V is TRBV28; the D is unclear. The CDR3 length is 18 residues. V was clipped by 6 bases and J by 0 bases, with 18 bases between them. The germline CDR1 and CDR2 sequences are MDHEN and SYDVKM. The CDR3 DNA reads as TGTGCCAGCAGCCTGAGTGGGCAGTTCCTCTCTGGGGCCAACGTCCTGACTTTC. It is translated as CASSLSGQFLSGANVLTF.

The genes are TRBV10-3 and TRBJ2-2; the match to TRBD2 covers 9 bases. V dropped 5 bases and J dropped 2; count of bases not matched to a gene: 3. Germline loops: CDR1 ENHRY, CDR2 SYGVKD. CDR3 length equals 15 residues. The CDR3 sequence is CAISPSGDNTGELFF. CDR3 in DNA: TGTGCCATCAGTCCTAGCGGGGATAACACCGGGGAGCTGTTTTTT.

This chain links TRBV14 with TRBJ2-1; D call uncertain. Trimming removed 5 bases from V and 8 bases from J, with 10 bases in between. This CDR3 region has 12 residues. Germline assignment: CDR1 SGHDN and CDR2 FVKESK. The CDR3 DNA reads as TGTGCCAGCAGCACATGGGTGGATGAGCAGTTCTTC. It yields the protein CASSTWVDEQFF.

The rearrangement joins TRBV19 to TRBJ2-1; 10 bases match TRBD2. V was clipped by 4 bases and J by 9 bases; unmatched bases: 12. Germline values: CDR1 LNHDA, CDR2 SQIVND (reference sequence). The CDR3 extends over 16 amino acids. The DNA of the CDR3 is TGTGCCAGTAGTAGCCCCGGGCTAGCGGGAGTTGGTGAGCAGTTCTTC. This codes for CASSSPGLAGVGEQFF.

The rearrangement joins TRBV15 to TRBJ1-3; perhaps TRBD1 as D (5 bases). Trimming removed 1 base at V and 0 bases at J, with 16 bases between. The length of the CDR3 is 18 residues. In germline, CDR1 is LNHNV, CDR2 YYDKDF (reference sequence). This CDR3 reads CATSRVGGDQISGNTIYF. CDR3 sequence (DNA): TGTGCCACCAGCAGAGTGGGAGGGGACCAAATCTCTGGAAACACCATATATTTT.

This clone was picked up one time. V is TRBV5-4 and J is TRBJ2-3; TRBD1 matches at 8 bases. The germline CDR1 and CDR2 sequences are SGHNT and YYREEE (reference sequence). Trimming removed 5 bases from V and 0 bases from J; junction bases left unmatched: 2. The CDR3 runs to 14 residues. The CDR3 bases are TGTGCCAGCAGGTGGGACAGGAGCACAGATACGCAGTATTTT. It encodes CASRWDRSTDTQYF.

This clone was recorded only once. The CDR3 nucleotides are TGTGCCAGCAGCTTCGGGATGCTGAACACTGAAGCTTTCTTT. Its translation is CASSFGMLNTEAFF. The V and J genes are TRBV7-2 and TRBJ1-1; D is unresolved. This CDR3 is 14 amino acids long. Germline V gene lookup returns CDR1 SGHTA and CDR2 FQGNSA. V dropped 3 bases and J dropped 0 bases, with 8 bases sitting between them.

The chain combines TRBV9 with TRBJ2-3; D is perhaps TRBD2 (7 bases). The germline V gene has CDR1 SGDLS and CDR2 YYNGEE. Trimming shortened V by 5 bases and J by 6 bases, and 16 bases separated the two germline ends. The CDR3 covers 14 residues. DNA of the CDR3: TGTGCCAGCAGAAGGGGGACTACGCCGGATACGCAGTATTTT. Translating it yields CASRRGTTPDTQYF. Combining the CDR3 with reference TRBV9 and TRBJ2-3 gives the whole variable domain DSGVTQTPKHLITATGQRVTLRCSPRSGDLSVYWYQQSLDQGLQFLIQYYNGEERAKGNILERFSAQQFPDLHSELNLSSLELGDSALYFCASRRGTTPDTQYFGPGTRLTVL.

The J gene is TRBJ2-3, the V gene TRBV11-2, with 9 bases fitting TRBD2. Losses at the gene ends were 2 bases for V and 3 bases for J; bases not matched to a gene: 15. The germline CDR1 and CDR2 sequences are SGHAT and FQNNGV. The CDR3 sequence is 19 residues long. CDR3: CASSLTLERRSGRTDTQYF. The CDR3 bases are TGTGCCAGCAGCTTAACGTTAGAGCGGCGGAGCGGGAGGACAGATACGCAGTATTTT.

This rearrangement joins TRBV7-9 to TRBJ2-7; 7 bases agree with TRBD1. The CDR3 totals 16 residues. Trimming cost V 5 bases and J 0 bases; bases outside gene matches: 10. Germline V gives CDR1 SEHNR, CDR2 FQNEAQ (reference sequence). The CDR3 reads CASSPKGQLTSYEQYF. Written as DNA, the CDR3 is TGTGCCAGCAGCCCAAAGGGACAGCTAACCTCCTACGAGCAGTACTTC.

This sequence joins TRBV19 and TRBJ2-7, with D perhaps TRBD2 (6 bases). The CDR3 is made up of 14 amino acids. The V end was cut by 0 bases, the J end by 2 bases, with 8 bases between. From germline, CDR1 is LNHDA and CDR2 SQIVND (reference sequence). CDR3 bases: TGTGCCAGTAGTATAGAGGCGGGAACCTACGAGCAGTACTTC. This translates into CASSIEAGTYEQYF.

DNA of the CDR3: TGTGCCAGCAGTTACTTGGACAGTTCCTACGAGCAGTACTTC. Its translation is CASSYLDSSYEQYF. V and J are TRBV6-5 and TRBJ2-7; TRBD1 is a possible D gene (6 bases). The V end lost 1 base, the J end lost 1 base, and 8 bases lay between the germline ends. The CDR3 contains 14 residues. CDR1 is MNHEY, CDR2 SVGAGI, per germline.

The CDR3 here is CASSSARQGPLNTEAFF. DNA for the CDR3: TGTGCCAGCAGCTCAGCCCGGCAGGGGCCACTGAACACTGAAGCTTTCTTT. The chain couples TRBV7-6 to TRBJ1-1, with D perhaps matching TRBD1 (6 bases). CDR3 length: 17 residues. V was cut by 4 bases and J by 0 bases, with 18 bases left in between. Per germline, CDR1 SGHVS and CDR2 FNYEAQ. Variable domain in full (rest from reference TRBV7-6 and TRBJ1-1): GAGVSQSPRYKVTKRGQDVALRCDPISGHVSLYWYRQALGQGPEFLTYFNYEAQQDKSGLPNDRFSAERPEGSISTLTIQRTEQRDSAMYRCASSSARQGPLNTEAFFGQGTRLTVV.

This clone is deemed medium-sized. V and J are TRBV6-1 and TRBJ2-7, with 12 bases matching TRBD2. The junction had 2 bases not matched to a gene; V was cut back by 3 bases and J by 2 bases. Germline CDR1 and CDR2: MNHNS and SASEGT. The CDR3 length is 15 residues. CDR3: CASSETSGSAYEQYF. In DNA, the CDR3 is TGTGCCAGCAGTGAGACTAGCGGGAGTGCCTACGAGCAGTACTTC.

This sequence joins TRBV11-3 and TRBJ2-7, with 9 nucleotides matching TRBD2. Germline-derived CDR1 and CDR2 are SGHNT and YENEEA. This CDR3 has 15 residues. V lost 2 bases, J lost 5 bases, and 7 bases stayed unmatched. CDR3 in DNA: TGTGCCAGCAGCTTAAATAGCGGGAGCAACCACGAGCAGTACTTC. It encodes CASSLNSGSNHEQYF.

The J gene is TRBJ1-6, the V gene TRBV15, with no clear D. The CDR3 extends over 12 amino acids. Germline-derived CDR1 and CDR2 are LNHNV and YYDKDF (reference sequence). V was shortened by 5 bases and J by 8 bases, with 7 bases between the two germline ends. The CDR3 region has the DNA TGTGCCACCAGCTCGAATGATTCACCCCTCCACTTT. Translation gives CATSSNDSPLHF.

The V call is TRBV28, the J call TRBJ2-2; D assignment may be TRBD1 or TRBD2 (5 bases each). The CDR3 is 13 amino acids. V was pared by 11 bases and J by 0 bases, with 10 bases between. Germline V gives CDR1 MDHEN, CDR2 SYDVKM. This CDR3 is CAAGAPNTGELFF. As DNA, the CDR3 is TGTGCCGCCGGGGCACCGAACACCGGGGAGCTGTTTTTT. Filled out from reference TRBV28 and TRBJ2-2, the complete variable domain reads DVKVTQSSRYLVKRTGEKVFLECVQDMDHENMFWYRQDPGLGLRLIYFSYDVKMKEKGDIPEGYSVSREKKERFSLILESASTNQTSMYLCAAGAPNTGELFFGEGSRLTVL.

The chain carries TRBV6-2 or TRBV6-3 and TRBJ1-2; D is undetermined. Per the germline V gene, CDR1 is MNHEY and CDR2 is SVGEGT. V lost 2 bases, J lost 4 bases, and 8 bases lay in between. The CDR3 covers 13 residues. For the CDR3, the DNA is TGTGCCAGCAGTTACCCTTCTTTCTATGGCTACACCTTC. Encoded protein: CASSYPSFYGYTF.

The rearrangement joins TRBV7-9 to TRBJ2-3, with 8 nucleotides matching TRBD2. Trimming cost V 0 bases and J 1 base; bases outside gene matches: 9. This CDR3 region has 18 residues. CDR1 is SEHNR, CDR2 FQNEAQ, per germline (reference sequence). CDR3 nucleotides: TGTGCCAGCAGCTTAGCGCTCTTGAGCGGGAGAGGCACAGATACGCAGTATTTT. It encodes CASSLALLSGRGTDTQYF.

This sequence joins TRBV30 and TRBJ1-6; D unclear. This CDR3 spans 15 amino acids. CDR1 is GTSNPN, CDR2 SVGIG, per germline (reference sequence). Trimming cost V 0 bases and J 4 bases, with 10 bases left between them. CDR3 sequence: CAWSVLSPYNSPLHF. The CDR3, as DNA: TGTGCCTGGAGTGTACTGTCACCTTATAATTCACCCCTCCACTTT.

V gene TRBV5-6 combines with J gene TRBJ2-7, with D hard to call. V gave up 2 bases and J gave up 6 bases, with 6 bases separating them. The CDR3 is 11 amino acids. Germline V gene sequence: CDR1 SGHDT, CDR2 YYEEEE. The CDR3 spells CASSFALEQYF. Here the CDR3 DNA reads TGTGCCAGCAGCTTTGCTCTCGAGCAGTACTTC.

This chain joins TRBV10-1 and TRBJ2-4, with D unresolved. V lost 2 bases and J lost 8, with 13 bases in between. CDR3 length: 14 amino acids. From germline, CDR1 is WNHNN and CDR2 SYGVQD (reference sequence). CDR3 nucleotide sequence: TGCGCCAGCAGTGAGGGCGGACCGAGAGACATTCAGTACTTC. It yields the protein CASSEGGPRDIQYF.

This clone appeared a few times. This sequence joins TRBV6-2 or TRBV6-3 and TRBJ2-1; 7 bases match TRBD1. The CDR3 has 15 amino acids. Germline V CDR1 and CDR2: MNHEY, SVGEGT. V was pared by 0 bases and J by 4 bases, with 3 bases of the junction left unmatched. The CDR3 region is CASSYSGQLYNEQFF. The CDR3 DNA reads TGTGCCAGCAGTTACTCGGGACAGCTATACAATGAGCAGTTCTTC.

The J gene is TRBJ2-7, the V gene TRBV5-1; perhaps TRBD1 as D (6 bases). The germline V gene encodes CDR1 SGHRS and CDR2 YFSETQ. CDR3 length: 18 residues. V was shortened by 5 bases and J by 0 bases, with 24 bases between the two germline ends. In DNA form, the CDR3 reads TGCGCCAGCAGTCTAAAAGAAACCCCGGGACATTTCTCCTACGAGCAGTACTTC. It translates to CASSLKETPGHFSYEQYF.